Presented here are 13 T cell receptor beta chains from one specimen sequenced in a study of blood T cell repertoires in COVID-19. The method was immunoSEQ multiplex PCR; TCRdb's version includes in-frame clones alone and lacks a portion of them. The data contain a few hundred thousand clones, approximately 80% of them singletons. The sequencing sample was made of peripheral blood. The receptors stem from a woman between 18 and 29 years old with acute or convalescent COVID-19.

This rearrangement joins TRBV6-5 to TRBJ2-7, with 9 bases aligning to TRBD2. With 6 bases clipped from V and 3 bases from J, the junction kept 9 bases outside the gene matches. The germline V gene has CDR1 MNHEY and CDR2 SVGAGI. This CDR3 region has 15 residues. The CDR3 loop reads CASSQTGSGSYEQYF. CDR3 coding DNA: TGTGCCAGCAGCCAAACGGGTAGCGGGAGCTACGAGCAGTACTTC.

The gene calls are TRBV28 and TRBJ2-7; tentative D call: TRBD2 (5 bases). With 10 bases removed from V and 0 bases from J, the gap between germline ends came to 19 bases. The CDR3 totals 15 residues. Per the germline V gene, CDR1 is MDHEN and CDR2 is SYDVKM. In DNA, the CDR3 is TGTGCCACCTACCCCGCAGCGGAGCCCTCCTACGAGCAGTACTTC. Its protein product is CATYPAAEPSYEQYF.

J is TRBJ2-7 and V is TRBV18; 9 bases align to TRBD1. The length of the CDR3 is 13 residues. The junction had 6 bases not matched to a gene; V was cut back by 5 bases and J by 7 bases. Germline V gene sequence: CDR1 KGHSH, CDR2 LQKENI. The CDR3 region is CASSSGQGYEQYF. The CDR3 bases are TGTGCCAGCTCATCTGGACAGGGGTATGAGCAGTACTTC.

This clone is a singleton in its sample. The V call is TRBV18, the J call TRBJ1-2, with D unclear. The CDR3 has 13 amino acids. Germline V gives CDR1 KGHSH, CDR2 LQKENI. V was pared by 6 bases and J by 8 bases, with 16 bases between. The DNA for the CDR3 is TGTGCCAGCTCCTTCCGGGGATCGGAAGGCTACACCTTC. Translating gives CASSFRGSEGYTF. Complete variable domain (other parts from reference TRBV18 and TRBJ1-2): NAGVMQNPRHLVRRRGQEARLRCSPMKGHSHVYWYRQLPEEGLKFMVYLQKENIIDESGMPKERFSAEFPKEGPSILRIQQVVRGDSAAYFCASSFRGSEGYTFGSGTRLTVV.

This clone was recorded once. V and J are TRBV30 and TRBJ1-2; D gene ambiguous. The V gene lost 4 bases and the J gene lost 4 bases, with 16 bases spanning the gap. This CDR3 spans 14 amino acids. Germline-derived CDR1 and CDR2 are GTSNPN and SVGIG (reference sequence). The CDR3 is CAWISVGLRYGYTF. CDR3 DNA: TGTGCCTGGATCTCTGTGGGCCTTCGCTATGGCTACACCTTC.

This clone showed up just a few times. CDR3 protein: CASSTPLGGGYTF. CDR3 nucleotides: TGTGCCAGTAGTACCCCACTCGGAGGAGGCTACACCTTC. The gene calls are TRBV19 and TRBJ1-2, with D uncertain. The V end was cut by 4 bases, the J end by 8 bases, with 14 bases between. Germline V gene data show CDR1 as LNHDA and CDR2 as SQIVND (reference sequence). The CDR3 covers 13 residues. Looking up the rest from reference TRBV19 and TRBJ1-2 gives the full variable domain: DGGITQSPKYLFRKEGQNVTLSCEQNLNHDAMYWYRQDPGQGLRLIYYSQIVNDFQKGDIAEGYSVSREKKESFPLTVTSAQKNPTAFYLCASSTPLGGGYTFGSGTRLTVV.

The rearrangement joins TRBV5-1 to TRBJ2-7; possibly TRBD1 for D (6 bases). Germline lookup yields CDR1 SGHRS and CDR2 YFSETQ. V dropped 0 bases and J dropped 5 bases, with 15 bases sitting between them. This CDR3 spans 15 amino acids. The CDR3, as DNA: TGCGCCAGCAGCTTGGTGTCAGGGGTAACGGACGAGCAGTACTTC. This encodes CASSLVSGVTDEQYF.

J is TRBJ2-3 and V is TRBV5-1, with 9 bases lining up with TRBD1. CDR3 length equals 16 residues. Germline lookup yields CDR1 SGHRS and CDR2 YFSETQ. V lost 0 bases, J lost 1 base, and 3 bases stayed unmatched. The CDR3 spells CASSLGDRVGTDTQYF. The CDR3, as DNA: TGCGCCAGCAGCTTGGGGGACAGGGTGGGCACAGATACGCAGTATTTT. Supplemented by reference TRBV5-1 and TRBJ2-3, the full variable domain reads KAGVTQTPRYLIKTRGQQVTLSCSPISGHRSVSWYQQTPGQGLQFLFEYFSETQRNKGNFPGRFSGRQFSNSRSEMNVSTLELGDSALYLCASSLGDRVGTDTQYFGPGTRLTVL.

This chain links TRBV5-1 with TRBJ2-7; tentatively, D is TRBD1 (7 bases). CDR1 SGHRS and CDR2 YFSETQ come from the germline V gene. The CDR3 length is 13 residues. The V and J ends lost 2 bases and 4 bases respectively, with 10 bases between them. CDR3 DNA: TGCGCCAGCAGCTTCCCAGGGGGGTACGAGCAGTACTTC. It is translated as CASSFPGGYEQYF. The full variable domain, rest sourced from reference TRBV5-1 and TRBJ2-7, is KAGVTQTPRYLIKTRGQQVTLSCSPISGHRSVSWYQQTPGQGLQFLFEYFSETQRNKGNFPGRFSGRQFSNSRSEMNVSTLELGDSALYLCASSFPGGYEQYFGPGTRLTVT.

Note on this clone: This specimen includes other DNA sequences encoding the same CDR3. The chain has TRBV7-2 and TRBJ2-7; D remains ambiguous. The CDR3 length is 12 residues. The V end lost 3 bases, the J end lost 0 bases, and 3 bases lay between the germline ends. From germline, CDR1 is SGHTA and CDR2 FQGNSA. The CDR3 sequence: CASSLSSYEQYF. The CDR3 nucleotides read TGTGCCAGCAGCTTGAGCTCCTACGAGCAGTACTTC.

The chain couples TRBV9 to TRBJ1-2; 7 nucleotides agree with TRBD1. Germline CDR1 is SGDLS and CDR2 is YYNGEE. The CDR3 runs 15 residues. The V segment lost 0 bases and the J segment 4 bases; nucleotides outside the gene matches: 6. This CDR3 is CASSVGFAGGYGYTF. CDR3 nucleotides: TGTGCCAGCAGCGTAGGCTTTGCAGGGGGCTATGGCTACACCTTC.

The rearrangement joins TRBV18 to TRBJ2-2; 7 nucleotides match TRBD1. Trimming at V came to 6 bases and at J to 3 bases, leaving 7 bases not matched to a gene. This CDR3 has 15 amino acids. CDR1 and CDR2 (germline): KGHSH, LQKENI. In DNA form, the CDR3 reads TGTGCCAGCTCTCTCGGGACAGACTACACCGGGGAGCTGTTTTTT. Translating it yields CASSLGTDYTGELFF.

The chain joins TRBV5-4 to TRBJ1-6; TRBD1 aligns across 9 bases. After removal of 2 bases from V and 9 bases from J, the junction contained 12 bases not matched to a gene. The CDR3 covers 17 residues. CDR1 is SGHNT, CDR2 YYREEE, per germline (reference sequence). The CDR3: CASSFSNHRGLGSPLHF. CDR3 in DNA: TGTGCCAGCAGCTTTTCGAATCACAGGGGGCTAGGTTCACCCCTCCACTTT.